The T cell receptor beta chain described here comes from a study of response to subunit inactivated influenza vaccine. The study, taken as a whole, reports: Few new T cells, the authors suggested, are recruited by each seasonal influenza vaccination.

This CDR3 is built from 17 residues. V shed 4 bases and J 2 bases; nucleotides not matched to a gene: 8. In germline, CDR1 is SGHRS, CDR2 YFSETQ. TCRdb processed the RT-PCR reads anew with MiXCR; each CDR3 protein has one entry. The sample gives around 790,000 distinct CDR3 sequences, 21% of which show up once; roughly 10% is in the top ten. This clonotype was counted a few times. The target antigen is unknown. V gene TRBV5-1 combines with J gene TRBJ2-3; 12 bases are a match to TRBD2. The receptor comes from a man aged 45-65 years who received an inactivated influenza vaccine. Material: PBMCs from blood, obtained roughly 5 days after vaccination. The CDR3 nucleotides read TGCGCCAGCAGCACTGGACTAGCGGGGTTTTTCACAGATACGCAGTATTTT. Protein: CASSTGLAGFFTDTQYF. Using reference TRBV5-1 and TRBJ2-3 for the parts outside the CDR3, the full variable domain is KAGVTQTPRYLIKTRGQQVTLSCSPISGHRSVSWYQQTPGQGLQFLFEYFSETQRNKGNFPGRFSGRQFSNSRSEMNVSTLELGDSALYLCASSTGLAGFFTDTQYFGPGTRLTVL.